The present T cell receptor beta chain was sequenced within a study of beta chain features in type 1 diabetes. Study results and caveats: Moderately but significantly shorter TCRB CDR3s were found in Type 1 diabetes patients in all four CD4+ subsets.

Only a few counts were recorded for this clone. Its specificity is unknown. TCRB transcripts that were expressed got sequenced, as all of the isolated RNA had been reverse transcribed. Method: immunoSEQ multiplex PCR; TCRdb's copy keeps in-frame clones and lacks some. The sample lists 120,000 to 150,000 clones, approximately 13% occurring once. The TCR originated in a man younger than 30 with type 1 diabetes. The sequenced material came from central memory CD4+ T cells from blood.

CDR3 region: CASSLEPMETQYF. The CDR3 bases are TGTGCCAGCAGCTTAGAGCCAATGGAGACCCAGTACTTC. The chain employs TRBV11-2 and TRBJ2-5; no clear D. Germline V lookup: CDR1 SGHAT, CDR2 FQNNGV. This CDR3 comprises 13 residues. The V end was cut by 0 bases, the J end by 5 bases, with 7 bases between.